This T cell receptor beta chain emerged from a study of molecular identifiers for immune sequencing clone quantification. Study as a whole: Four of five RNA aliquots from around 20,000 or 100,000 naive CD8 T cells were sequenced.

One entry per CDR3 protein results from TCRdb running MiXCR on the PCR reads. In the table there are over 65,000 distinct CDR3 sequences, roughly 25% of which are singletons. Points from the study as a whole: Shared barcodes on identical TCR molecules could underestimate the sizes of highly expanded clones.

On this clonotype itself: Its antigen remains unknown. Being one base from a much bigger clone, this may be a read error.

The V gene's germline CDR1 is LGHDT and CDR2 YNNKEL (reference sequence). The CDR3 consists of 12 residues. The V gene is TRBV3-1, the J gene TRBJ2-3, with a tentative D call TRBD1 (5 bases). The receptor comes from a human donor in good health. Some libraries in this study had Jurkat cell RNA spiked in. Sample: naive CD8+ T cells from blood, with Jurkat cell RNA spiked in. Subset of the sample: FACS-sorted CD8+CD4-CCR7+CD45RA+ naive T cells. CDR3 in amino acids: CASSRGADTQCF. The CDR3 region has the DNA TGTGCCAGCAGCCGGGGCGCAGATACGCAGTGTTTT.